The 3 T cell receptor beta chains below were found in one sample sequenced in a study of post-analysis software for immune sequencing data. Their specific antigens are unknown. Whole-study results and caveats: TRBV5-6, TRBV5-1 and TRBV20-1 were among a handful of TRBV segments more frequent in patients than controls.

Unique-molecular-identifier-tagged TCR beta cDNA libraries were used. TCRdb analysed the PCR reads with MiXCR anew, one entry per CDR3 protein. The sample records 700,000 to 900,000 distinct CDR3 sequences, around 46% being singletons. The sample taken for sequencing was blood. These receptors were taken from a girl aged 5 to 17 with multiple sclerosis.

This clonotype has just a few counts. This chain links TRBV12-3 or TRBV12-4 with TRBJ2-1; 12 nucleotides match TRBD2. The V and J ends lost 4 bases and 5 bases, in that order; junction bases with no gene match: 15. There are 19 residues in the CDR3. CDR3 DNA sequence: TGTGCCAGCAGTTCCCAGGGACTAGCGGGTGGGGCACGCGACAATGAGCAGTTCTTC. Translated, it gives CASSSQGLAGGARDNEQFF.

The J gene is TRBJ2-1, the V gene TRBV10-2; 9 bases agree with TRBD2. The CDR3 extends over 19 amino acids. Germline CDR1 and CDR2: WSHSY and SAAADI. V trimming: 6 bases; J trimming: 6 bases; junction bases outside the gene matches: 21. CDR3 bases: TGCGCCAGCAGCCGCCTTCTTGGCCGCGCGGGAGGGCCCTCCAATGAGCAGTTCTTC. Protein sequence: CASSRLLGRAGGPSNEQFF.

Points on this clonotype: Possible read error: a much larger clone is one base away. The chain recombines TRBV10-3 with TRBJ2-1, with D perhaps TRBD2 (6 bases). CDR1 and CDR2 from the germline V gene are ENHRY and SYGVKD. Trimming removed 10 bases from V and 9 bases from J, with 16 bases in between. The CDR3 extends over 12 amino acids. The CDR3 DNA reads as TGTGCCACCAGGACTATTATGAGTGAGCAGTTCTTC. Translated, it gives CATRTIMSEQFF.